This entry lists 26 T cell receptor beta chains sequenced from one sample in a study of cytotoxic CD8 clonotypes in ibrutinib-treated CLL. Method: immunoSEQ multiplex PCR; TCRdb's copy keeps in-frame clones and lacks some. Altogether approximately 280,000 clones are present, around 77% being singletons, with the ten largest covering about 5.3%. The source was PBMCs, collected at disease progression, from a patient treated with ibrutinib. Receptors originate from a human donor with chronic lymphocytic leukemia.

The chain is built from TRBV5-1 and TRBJ2-7, with 11 bases fitting TRBD2. Germline CDR1 is SGHRS and CDR2 is YFSETQ. This CDR3 contains 17 residues. J gave up 4 bases and V 0 bases, and 9 bases lay outside the gene matches. For the CDR3, the DNA is TGCGCCAGCAGCTTGGGAGGGACTAGCGGCACCTTTTACGAGCAGTACTTC. It codes for CASSLGGTSGTFYEQYF.

The chain combines TRBV7-8 with TRBJ2-6; D ambiguous. Per germline, CDR1 SGHVS and CDR2 FQNEAQ. V dropped 5 bases and J dropped 2 bases, with 10 bases sitting between them. This CDR3 is built from 15 residues. This CDR3 is CASSGWVAGANVLTF. In nucleotides, the CDR3 is TGTGCCAGCAGCGGGTGGGTGGCTGGGGCCAACGTCCTGACTTTC.

This chain joins TRBV28 and TRBJ2-7; tentative D call: TRBD2 (5 bases). V lost 8 bases and J 4 bases, leaving 18 bases between the germline ends. This CDR3 region has 14 residues. Germline V CDR1 and CDR2: MDHEN, SYDVKM. In DNA form, the CDR3 reads TGTGCCAGCGCCTCCCCGGAAGGCGGGTACGAGCAGTACTTC. Its translation is CASASPEGGYEQYF.

The J gene is TRBJ2-7, the V gene TRBV6-1, with D possibly called TRBD1 or TRBD2 (5 bases each). The CDR3 loop spans 15 amino acids. Germline V CDR1 and CDR2: MNHNS, SASEGT. V was trimmed by 4 bases and J by 0 bases, leaving 13 bases between them. CDR3 amino acids: CASSGWDRNSYEQYF. DNA for the CDR3: TGTGCCAGCAGTGGGTGGGACCGGAACTCCTACGAGCAGTACTTC.

This chain links TRBV2 with TRBJ2-3, with D perhaps TRBD1 or TRBD2 (5 bases each). The CDR3 has 14 residues. The V end was cut by 6 bases, the J end by 1 base, with 11 bases between. Germline CDR1 reads SNHLY; CDR2 reads FYNNEI. The CDR3 DNA sequence: TGTGCCAGCAGGGGGACCGTTGGCACAGATACGCAGTATTTT. Its protein is CASRGTVGTDTQYF.

The chain carries TRBV9 and TRBJ1-2; D perhaps matches TRBD1 (5 bases). V was shortened by 4 bases and J by 4 bases, with 11 bases between the two germline ends. From germline, CDR1 is SGDLS and CDR2 YYNGEE. The CDR3 has 13 residues. The CDR3: CASSPWQGYGYTF. The CDR3 nucleotides read TGTGCCAGCAGCCCGTGGCAGGGCTATGGCTACACCTTC.

V usage is TRBV11-2 and J usage is TRBJ2-7; 7 positions match TRBD1. In germline, CDR1 is SGHAT, CDR2 FQNNGV. The CDR3 consists of 14 residues. V shed 5 bases, J shed 3 bases, and the junction held 7 bases outside the gene matches. In DNA form, the CDR3 reads TGTGCCAGCAGCCCACGACAGGGATTCTACGAGCAGTACTTC. This encodes CASSPRQGFYEQYF.

V usage is TRBV4-3 and J usage is TRBJ1-2; tentative D call: TRBD1 (6 bases). Germline-derived CDR1 and CDR2 are LGHNA and YSLEER. The CDR3 totals 15 residues. With 0 bases removed from V and 4 bases from J, the gap between germline ends came to 12 bases. The CDR3 sequence: CASSQDAGVPYGYTF. DNA of the CDR3: TGCGCCAGCAGCCAAGATGCAGGGGTGCCCTATGGCTACACCTTC.

This clone was seen a single time. The chain is built from TRBV7-6 and TRBJ2-7; 10 bases match TRBD2. CDR1 is SGHVS, CDR2 FNYEAQ, per germline. There are 16 residues in the CDR3. The V and J ends lost 1 base and 3 bases, in that order; junction bases with no gene match: 6. In DNA, the CDR3 is TGTGCCAGCAGCTTAGACACGGGGACTAGCGTCTACGAGCAGTACTTC. Protein: CASSLDTGTSVYEQYF.

The V gene is TRBV7-6, the J gene TRBJ2-5; D gene unclear. The V and J ends lost 4 bases and 1 base respectively, with 7 bases between them. Germline values: CDR1 SGHVS, CDR2 FNYEAQ. This CDR3 has 13 residues. The chain's CDR3 is CASSYWGQETQYF. The CDR3 DNA reads as TGTGCCAGCAGCTATTGGGGCCAAGAGACCCAGTACTTC.

The chain recombines TRBV5-1 with TRBJ2-5; D gene ambiguous. CDR1 and CDR2 (germline): SGHRS, YFSETQ. V lost 0 bases, J lost 4 bases, and 7 bases lay in between. The CDR3 consists of 13 residues. Written as DNA, the CDR3 is TGCGCCAGCAGCTTGGGATGGGGAGAGACCCAGTACTTC. This encodes CASSLGWGETQYF.

The chain uses TRBV27 and TRBJ1-5; possible D gene TRBD1, 5 bases. The germline CDR1 and CDR2 sequences are MNHEY and SMNVEV (reference sequence). Trimming left V 0 bases short and J 10 bases short, with 13 bases between. This CDR3 spans 14 amino acids. This CDR3 reads CASSLSGRGKPQHF. The CDR3 coding sequence is TGTGCCAGCAGTTTATCAGGCCGGGGGAAACCCCAGCATTTT.

The rearrangement joins TRBV25-1 to TRBJ2-7, with D possibly TRBD1 on 6 matching bases. Germline V gene data show CDR1 as MGHDK and CDR2 as SYGVNS. This CDR3 comprises 14 residues. V was shortened by 4 bases and J by 2 bases, with 12 bases between the two germline ends. CDR3 in DNA: TGTGCCAGCAGTGCTGCCGGGACAACCTACGAGCAGTACTTC. Amino acids: CASSAAGTTYEQYF.

The chain recombines TRBV9 with TRBJ2-5, with D possibly TRBD2 on 8 matching bases. V dropped 4 bases and J dropped 5 bases, with 21 bases sitting between them. In germline, CDR1 is SGDLS, CDR2 YYNGEE. The CDR3 consists of 16 residues. The CDR3 here is CASSRRLATGRETQYF. The CDR3 nucleotides are TGTGCCAGCAGCCGGCGACTAGCGACAGGGAGGGAGACCCAGTACTTC.

The V and J genes are TRBV5-1 and TRBJ2-7, with D maybe TRBD1 (6 bases). CDR1 SGHRS and CDR2 YFSETQ come from the germline V gene. The CDR3 sequence is 16 residues long. V gave up 1 base and J gave up 2 bases, with 16 bases separating them. The CDR3 DNA sequence: TGCGCCAGCAGCTTGAGATCGGCCCAGGGGCCCTACGAGCAGTACTTC. Translated: CASSLRSAQGPYEQYF.

V and J are TRBV9 and TRBJ1-2, with a weak D call TRBD1 (5 bases). The CDR3 runs 14 residues. V was clipped by 0 bases and J by 2 bases, with 8 bases between them. Germline assignment: CDR1 SGDLS and CDR2 YYNGEE. CDR3 DNA: TGTGCCAGCAGCGTAGCTCGGGGGAACTATGGCTACACCTTC. Its translation: CASSVARGNYGYTF. The complete variable domain, with remaining parts taken from reference TRBV9 and TRBJ1-2, reads DSGVTQTPKHLITATGQRVTLRCSPRSGDLSVYWYQQSLDQGLQFLIQYYNGEERAKGNILERFSAQQFPDLHSELNLSSLELGDSALYFCASSVARGNYGYTFGSGTRLTVV.

J is TRBJ2-7 and V is TRBV2, with 9 nucleotides matching TRBD1. Germline V gene data show CDR1 as SNHLY and CDR2 as FYNNEI. The CDR3 length is 14 residues. The junction had 8 bases not matched to a gene; V was cut back by 8 bases and J by 3 bases. CDR3 residues: CASSRDREFYEQYF. The CDR3 bases are TGTGCCAGCTCCCGGGACAGGGAGTTCTACGAGCAGTACTTC.

The V gene is TRBV5-1, the J gene TRBJ2-3, with D tentatively TRBD1 or TRBD2 (7 bases each). From germline, CDR1 is SGHRS and CDR2 YFSETQ. Trimming cost V 0 bases and J 7 bases, with 18 bases left between them. CDR3 size: 16 residues. The CDR3 protein is CASSLVSQGGRYTQYF. The CDR3 nucleotides are TGCGCCAGCAGCTTGGTTTCTCAGGGGGGGAGGTATACGCAGTATTTT.

The chain uses TRBV4-1 and TRBJ1-2; D is unclear. The CDR3 spans 14 residues. Germline CDR1 reads MGHRA; CDR2 reads YSYEKL. V was clipped by 2 bases and J by 7 bases, with 14 bases between them. The CDR3 here is CASSQQSGIGGYTF. CDR3 sequence (DNA): TGCGCCAGCAGCCAACAAAGTGGCATCGGTGGCTACACCTTC.

Comment on this clone: The sample carries other DNA sequences with the same CDR3. This chain connects TRBV20-1 to TRBJ2-7; D call uncertain. CDR3 length: 11 residues. The germline gives CDR1 DFQATT, CDR2 SNEGSKA (reference sequence). Trimming pared 5 bases from V and 2 bases from J, leaving 7 bases between. Written as DNA, the CDR3 is TGCAGTGCTGGCCGGGCCTACGAGCAGTACTTC. It specifies CSAGRAYEQYF.

This chain uses TRBV28 with TRBJ2-1, with D perhaps matching TRBD2 (5 bases). Germline lookup yields CDR1 MDHEN and CDR2 SYDVKM. V was clipped by 6 bases and J by 9 bases, with 15 bases between them. This CDR3 comprises 13 residues. The CDR3 reads CASRLRRVSEQFF. DNA of the CDR3: TGTGCCAGCAGACTACGGCGGGTTAGTGAGCAGTTCTTC.

The V and J genes are TRBV4-1 and TRBJ1-1, with D uncertain. Trimming shortened V by 1 base and J by 0 bases, and 6 bases separated the two germline ends. The CDR3 extends over 14 amino acids. Germline V gives CDR1 MGHRA, CDR2 YSYEKL. CDR3 protein: CASSQGPVNTEAFF. The CDR3 DNA follows: TGCGCCAGCAGCCAAGGGCCCGTGAACACTGAAGCTTTCTTT.

DNA for the CDR3: TGTGCCAGCAGCTCACTAGTCGGGACTAGCGGGAGTTATGAGCAGTTCTTC. This codes for CASSSLVGTSGSYEQFF. The rearrangement joins TRBV7-3 to TRBJ2-1; 14 bases fit TRBD2. CDR3 size: 17 residues. With 4 bases clipped from V and 8 bases from J, the junction kept 10 bases outside the gene matches. CDR1 and CDR2 (germline): SGHTA, FQGTGA.

The rearrangement joins TRBV5-6 to TRBJ1-2; perhaps TRBD1 as D (5 bases). There are 14 residues in the CDR3. V lost 1 base and J lost 4, with 11 bases in between. Germline CDR1 is SGHDT and CDR2 is YYEEEE. The CDR3 loop is CASSLWRGVYGYTF. The CDR3 DNA follows: TGTGCCAGCAGCTTGTGGCGGGGGGTCTATGGCTACACCTTC.

This rearrangement joins TRBV2 to TRBJ2-7; D is unclear. The CDR3 length is 17 residues. V dropped 7 bases and J dropped 4 bases, with 26 bases sitting between them. Germline V gene sequence: CDR1 SNHLY, CDR2 FYNNEI. The DNA for the CDR3 is TGTGCCAGCAACCCGGGTCCTTCGGACCGTTCTCCATACGAGCAGTACTTC. Protein: CASNPGPSDRSPYEQYF.

A few counts support this clone. The CDR3 spells CATETSGGADTQYF. CDR3 sequence (DNA): TGTGCCACCGAGACTAGCGGGGGCGCAGATACGCAGTATTTT. This rearrangement joins TRBV10-3 to TRBJ2-3; 12 positions match TRBD2. Germline CDR1 reads ENHRY; CDR2 reads SYGVKD. The CDR3 length is 14 residues. V was clipped by 10 bases and J by 4 bases; unmatched bases: 6.